This T cell receptor (beta chain) was observed in a study of blood T cell repertoires in COVID-19. There are 15 residues in the CDR3. The V end was cut by 0 bases, the J end by 7 bases, with 13 bases between. From germline, CDR1 is MGHRA and CDR2 YSYEKL. The table came from immunoSEQ multiplex PCR; TCRdb's copy has only in-frame clones and leaves some out. The sample records approximately 330,000 clones, about 91% being singletons. The TCR comes from a man younger than 40 with COVID-19, enrolled during active disease. The J gene is TRBJ1-3, the V gene TRBV4-1, with D perhaps TRBD1 (5 bases). The sample comprised peripheral blood. The DNA of the CDR3 is TGCGCCAGCAGCCAAGATCCCAGGGCAGGGAACACCATATATTTT. Translated: CASSQDPRAGNTIYF.